A selection of T cell receptor beta chains follows, all from one sample in a study of T and B cells in COVID-19 patients. In TCRdb, the multiplex PCR reads were re-called with MiXCR into one record per CDR3 protein. The profile covers a few thousand distinct CDR3 sequences, with approximately 25% appearing a single time and 62% taken by the ten largest. The sample comprised blood. The receptors shown here come from a human donor with active COVID-19. CDR3s include the opening cysteine and the closing phenylalanine or tryptophan. The order of the fields is V gene, J gene, CDR3 protein.

v_call: TRBV6-5; j_call: TRBJ2-5; cdr3_aa: CAMETGSQETQYF
v_call: TRBV27; j_call: TRBJ2-2; cdr3_aa: CASSLTSGFSGELFF
v_call: TRBV20-1; j_call: TRBJ2-1; cdr3_aa: CSARVISGRFSNEQFF
v_call: TRBV7-2; j_call: TRBJ2-7; cdr3_aa: CASSLTISGISYEQYF
v_call: TRBV5-3; j_call: TRBJ1-2; cdr3_aa: CASSLGRPSGYTF
v_call: TRBV4-3; j_call: TRBJ2-3; cdr3_aa: CASSQGGFSTDTQYF
v_call: TRBV19; j_call: TRBJ2-4; cdr3_aa: CASSTGGTGDIQYF
v_call: TRBV18; j_call: TRBJ2-2; cdr3_aa: CASSRRTDSHGELFF
v_call: TRBV5-5; j_call: TRBJ1-3; cdr3_aa: CASTLGPHGGTGNTIYF
v_call: TRBV5-3; j_call: TRBJ1-3; cdr3_aa: CASSLGLPIGNTIYF
v_call: TRBV7-2; j_call: TRBJ2-7; cdr3_aa: CASTRQGSIYEQYF
v_call: TRBV11-1; j_call: TRBJ2-3; cdr3_aa: CASSFTGEGTDTQYF
v_call: TRBV20-1; j_call: TRBJ2-1; cdr3_aa: CSARVTSGRFSNEQFF
v_call: TRBV18; j_call: TRBJ2-4; cdr3_aa: CASSPQPGGEGRDF
v_call: TRBV29-1; j_call: TRBJ2-2; cdr3_aa: CSVEDLGGTGELFF
v_call: TRBV5-5; j_call: TRBJ2-5; cdr3_aa: CASSLAGGRTETQYF